The 23 T cell receptor beta chains presented below share a single source sample, sequenced in a study of tumor T cells in aggressive B-cell lymphoma. The repertoire was sequenced with immunoSEQ multiplex PCR; TCRdb's copy has only in-frame clones and lacks some. The top ten clones hold 3% to 3.5% of a sample with several thousand clones, approximately 85% of them seen once. The sample consisted of tumor tissue. The receptor source for this set is an adult with diffuse large B cell lymphoma.

The chain employs TRBV5-6 and TRBJ1-5; D perhaps matches TRBD1 (5 bases). CDR1 is SGHDT, CDR2 YYEEEE, per germline. The CDR3 sequence is 13 residues long. V was shortened by 4 bases and J by 14 bases, with 19 bases between the two germline ends. In nucleotides, the CDR3 is TGTGCCAGCAGCCCGGATGGGGGGGTCGAGGAGCATTTT. Its translation is CASSPDGGVEEHF.

This clone appeared once. The rearrangement links TRBV5-1 to TRBJ2-1; 8 positions match TRBD2. With 1 base clipped from V and 6 bases from J, the junction kept 6 bases outside the gene matches. Germline V gives CDR1 SGHRS, CDR2 YFSETQ. The length of the CDR3 is 15 residues. The CDR3 region is CASSLLGGAFNEQFF. The CDR3 DNA follows: TGCGCCAGCAGCTTGCTCGGGGGGGCCTTCAATGAGCAGTTCTTC.

The rearrangement links TRBV4-1 to TRBJ2-5; tentative D call: TRBD2 (5 bases). V was shortened by 0 bases and J by 5 bases, with 10 bases between the two germline ends. Germline V gene lookup returns CDR1 MGHRA and CDR2 YSYEKL. This CDR3 is 14 amino acids long. The CDR3 DNA sequence: TGCGCCAGCAGCCAAGAAGGACTTGAGGAGACCCAGTACTTC. Protein product: CASSQEGLEETQYF.

The gene calls are TRBV5-1 and TRBJ1-1; TRBD1 is a possible D gene (5 bases). The CDR3 sequence is 14 residues long. Germline assignment: CDR1 SGHRS and CDR2 YFSETQ. V was cut by 3 bases and J by 2 bases, with 11 bases left in between. The CDR3 here is CASSSDSDNTEAFF. In nucleotides, the CDR3 is TGCGCCAGCAGCTCCGACAGTGACAACACTGAAGCTTTCTTT.

The rearrangement links TRBV27 to TRBJ2-7, with TRBD1 matching over 9 bases. Germline V gene lookup returns CDR1 MNHEY and CDR2 SMNVEV (reference sequence). Trimming cost V 2 bases and J 6 bases; bases outside gene matches: 5. The CDR3 covers 14 residues. CDR3 bases: TGTGCCAGCAGTTTAGGACAGGGGATTGTCGAGCAGTACTTC. Translating it yields CASSLGQGIVEQYF.

This sequence joins TRBV7-9 and TRBJ1-3; D not certain. The CDR3 is made up of 12 amino acids. Germline V gene data show CDR1 as SEHNR and CDR2 as FQNEAQ (reference sequence). Trimming pared 1 base from V and 8 bases from J, leaving 6 bases between. The CDR3: CASSLDRDTIYF. CDR3 sequence (DNA): TGTGCCAGCAGCTTAGATCGGGACACCATATATTTT.

This chain uses TRBV5-1 with TRBJ1-1, with a possible D match to TRBD1 (6 bases). Germline lookup yields CDR1 SGHRS and CDR2 YFSETQ. V was trimmed by 4 bases and J by 1 base, leaving 20 bases between them. The CDR3 is 17 residues long. Written as DNA, the CDR3 is TGCGCCAGCAGCCAGGACAGATTGGGTTATTCGAACACTGAAGCTTTCTTT. Amino acid sequence: CASSQDRLGYSNTEAFF.

The chain couples TRBV18 to TRBJ1-2; possible D gene TRBD1, 6 bases. V lost 11 bases, J lost 0 bases, and 19 bases lay in between. This CDR3 has 15 amino acids. Per the germline V gene, CDR1 is KGHSH and CDR2 is LQKENI. The CDR3 is CAASPQQGSNYGYTF. The CDR3 DNA is TGTGCCGCCTCACCCCAACAGGGTTCTAACTATGGCTACACCTTC.

The chain joins TRBV27 to TRBJ1-2; 7 bases agree with TRBD1. The J segment lost 8 bases and the V segment lost 5 bases, leaving 8 bases of the junction unmatched. CDR1 is MNHEY and CDR2 is SMNVEV in the germline V gene (reference sequence). The CDR3 is made up of 13 amino acids. The CDR3 coding sequence is TGTGCCAGCAGTACCCCCGACAGGGACGGCTACACCTTC. Its protein is CASSTPDRDGYTF.

This rearrangement joins TRBV28 to TRBJ1-2; 8 nucleotides agree with TRBD1. The V segment lost 2 bases and the J segment 4 bases; nucleotides outside the gene matches: 3. The CDR3 is 14 amino acids. Germline lookup yields CDR1 MDHEN and CDR2 SYDVKM. CDR3 nucleotide sequence: TGTGCCAGCAGTTTACCAGGGGGCGGCTATGGCTACACCTTC. It is translated as CASSLPGGGYGYTF.

J is TRBJ2-3 and V is TRBV5-1, with D uncertain. The CDR3 consists of 16 residues. V was pared by 3 bases and J by 3 bases, with 17 bases between. Per the germline V gene, CDR1 is SGHRS and CDR2 is YFSETQ. The chain's CDR3 is CASSYQSSTITDTQYF. CDR3 sequence (DNA): TGCGCCAGCAGCTACCAGTCTAGTACTATTACAGATACGCAGTATTTT.

The chain couples TRBV10-2 to TRBJ1-1, with a weak D call TRBD1 (5 bases). CDR3 size: 13 residues. CDR1 and CDR2 from the germline V gene are WSHSY and SAAADI. Trimming took off 8 bases at V and 1 base at J, with 11 bases between the two ends. Here the CDR3 DNA reads TGCGCCAGCTTGACAGAAAAGAACACTGAAGCTTTCTTT. Protein sequence: CASLTEKNTEAFF.

This rearrangement joins TRBV5-1 to TRBJ1-6, with D possibly TRBD1 on 6 matching bases. The germline gives CDR1 SGHRS, CDR2 YFSETQ. The CDR3 has 15 amino acids. Trimming pared 1 base from V and 5 bases from J, leaving 10 bases between. The CDR3 nucleotides read TGCGCCAGCAGCTTGAGGGGGTACAATAATTCACCCCTCCACTTT. This codes for CASSLRGYNNSPLHF.

This clone was observed a single time. The sample contains more than one DNA sequence encoding this CDR3. J is TRBJ2-7 and V is TRBV5-1; 8 bases match TRBD2. Germline CDR1 is SGHRS and CDR2 is YFSETQ. V was pared by 4 bases and J by 0 bases, with 6 bases of the junction left unmatched. This CDR3 is built from 15 residues. In DNA, the CDR3 is TGCGCCAGCAGCCGTTTAGCGGGGAGCTCCTACGAGCAGTACTTC. It specifies CASSRLAGSSYEQYF. Full variable domain (remainder filled in from reference TRBV5-1 and TRBJ2-7): KAGVTQTPRYLIKTRGQQVTLSCSPISGHRSVSWYQQTPGQGLQFLFEYFSETQRNKGNFPGRFSGRQFSNSRSEMNVSTLELGDSALYLCASSRLAGSSYEQYFGPGTRLTVT.

This clone was picked up one time. The J gene is TRBJ2-7, the V gene TRBV5-1, with D hard to call. The germline V gene encodes CDR1 SGHRS and CDR2 YFSETQ. Trimming removed 0 bases from V and 7 bases from J, with 8 bases in between. This CDR3 has 12 amino acids. The CDR3 region is CASSLGGREQYF. CDR3 nucleotide sequence: TGCGCCAGCAGCTTGGGAGGAAGGGAGCAGTACTTC.

The CDR3 coding sequence is TGTGCCAGCAGCCTCGACGGGAGTCGTGAAGCTTTCTTT. It is translated as CASSLDGSREAFF. The J gene is TRBJ1-1, the V gene TRBV7-8, with D unclear. The V and J ends lost 5 bases and 7 bases respectively, with 14 bases between them. This CDR3 spans 13 amino acids. In germline, CDR1 is SGHVS, CDR2 FQNEAQ.

The V call is TRBV5-6, the J call TRBJ1-3; D is undetermined. Per the germline V gene, CDR1 is SGHDT and CDR2 is YYEEEE. This CDR3 spans 16 amino acids. V was clipped by 0 bases and J by 1 base, with 11 bases between them. CDR3 residues: CASSLGFSESGNTIYF. CDR3 nucleotides: TGTGCCAGCAGCTTGGGGTTCAGCGAATCTGGAAACACCATATATTTT.

The chain uses TRBV27 and TRBJ2-7; 10 bases are shared with TRBD1. The trim removed 5 bases at V and 3 bases at J, leaving 7 bases unmatched. This CDR3 has 15 amino acids. CDR1 is MNHEY, CDR2 SMNVEV, per germline (reference sequence). The CDR3 sequence is CASSDPGQGIYEQYF. In nucleotides, the CDR3 is TGTGCCAGCAGTGACCCGGGACAGGGGATCTACGAGCAGTACTTC.

The rearrangement links TRBV10-3 to TRBJ2-1, with 8 bases identical to TRBD2. The CDR3 has 18 residues. V shed 2 bases and J 9 bases; nucleotides not matched to a gene: 18. CDR1 is ENHRY, CDR2 SYGVKD, per germline. CDR3 region: CAISEPRQVGSREGEQFF. In DNA, the CDR3 is TGTGCCATCAGTGAGCCGAGACAGGTGGGGTCTCGGGAGGGTGAGCAGTTCTTC.

This clone has more than one count but fewer than ten. V is TRBV7-6 and J is TRBJ2-2; 9 bases align to TRBD1. V trimming: 6 bases; J trimming: 5 bases; junction bases outside the gene matches: 10. The CDR3 contains 16 residues. Germline V gives CDR1 SGHVS, CDR2 FNYEAQ. CDR3 bases: TGTGCCAGCAGAGTTACAGGGGGCGCGGGGACCGGGGAGCTGTTTTTT. Encoded protein: CASRVTGGAGTGELFF. The variable domain in full, with the rest retrieved from reference TRBV7-6 and TRBJ2-2, is GAGVSQSPRYKVTKRGQDVALRCDPISGHVSLYWYRQALGQGPEFLTYFNYEAQQDKSGLPNDRFSAERPEGSISTLTIQRTEQRDSAMYRCASRVTGGAGTGELFFGEGSRLTVL.

This sequence joins TRBV6-1 and TRBJ1-5; D unresolved. V was pared by 1 base and J by 3 bases, with 10 bases between. Germline-derived CDR1 and CDR2 are MNHNS and SASEGT. The CDR3 totals 15 residues. The CDR3 here is CASSEESGYNQPQHF. In nucleotides, the CDR3 is TGTGCCAGCAGTGAAGAGTCCGGGTACAATCAGCCCCAGCATTTT.

The CDR3, as DNA: TGTGCCAGCAGCCTGGGCGACGGGGTTAACTATGGCTACACCTTC. Encoded protein: CASSLGDGVNYGYTF. The rearrangement uses TRBV7-9 and TRBJ1-2, with unresolved D. Deletions cut 5 bases from V and 1 base from J, with 14 bases between. Germline CDR1 reads SEHNR; CDR2 reads FQNEAQ (reference sequence). This CDR3 region has 15 residues.

The chain combines TRBV6-6 with TRBJ1-5; 7 nucleotides align to TRBD1. V gave up 5 bases and J gave up 11 bases; unmatched junction bases: 3. CDR3 length equals 11 residues. Germline-derived CDR1 and CDR2 are MNHNY and SVGAGI (reference sequence). The CDR3 is CASSQGQAQHF. The CDR3 DNA reads TGTGCCAGCAGTCAAGGACAGGCCCAGCATTTT.